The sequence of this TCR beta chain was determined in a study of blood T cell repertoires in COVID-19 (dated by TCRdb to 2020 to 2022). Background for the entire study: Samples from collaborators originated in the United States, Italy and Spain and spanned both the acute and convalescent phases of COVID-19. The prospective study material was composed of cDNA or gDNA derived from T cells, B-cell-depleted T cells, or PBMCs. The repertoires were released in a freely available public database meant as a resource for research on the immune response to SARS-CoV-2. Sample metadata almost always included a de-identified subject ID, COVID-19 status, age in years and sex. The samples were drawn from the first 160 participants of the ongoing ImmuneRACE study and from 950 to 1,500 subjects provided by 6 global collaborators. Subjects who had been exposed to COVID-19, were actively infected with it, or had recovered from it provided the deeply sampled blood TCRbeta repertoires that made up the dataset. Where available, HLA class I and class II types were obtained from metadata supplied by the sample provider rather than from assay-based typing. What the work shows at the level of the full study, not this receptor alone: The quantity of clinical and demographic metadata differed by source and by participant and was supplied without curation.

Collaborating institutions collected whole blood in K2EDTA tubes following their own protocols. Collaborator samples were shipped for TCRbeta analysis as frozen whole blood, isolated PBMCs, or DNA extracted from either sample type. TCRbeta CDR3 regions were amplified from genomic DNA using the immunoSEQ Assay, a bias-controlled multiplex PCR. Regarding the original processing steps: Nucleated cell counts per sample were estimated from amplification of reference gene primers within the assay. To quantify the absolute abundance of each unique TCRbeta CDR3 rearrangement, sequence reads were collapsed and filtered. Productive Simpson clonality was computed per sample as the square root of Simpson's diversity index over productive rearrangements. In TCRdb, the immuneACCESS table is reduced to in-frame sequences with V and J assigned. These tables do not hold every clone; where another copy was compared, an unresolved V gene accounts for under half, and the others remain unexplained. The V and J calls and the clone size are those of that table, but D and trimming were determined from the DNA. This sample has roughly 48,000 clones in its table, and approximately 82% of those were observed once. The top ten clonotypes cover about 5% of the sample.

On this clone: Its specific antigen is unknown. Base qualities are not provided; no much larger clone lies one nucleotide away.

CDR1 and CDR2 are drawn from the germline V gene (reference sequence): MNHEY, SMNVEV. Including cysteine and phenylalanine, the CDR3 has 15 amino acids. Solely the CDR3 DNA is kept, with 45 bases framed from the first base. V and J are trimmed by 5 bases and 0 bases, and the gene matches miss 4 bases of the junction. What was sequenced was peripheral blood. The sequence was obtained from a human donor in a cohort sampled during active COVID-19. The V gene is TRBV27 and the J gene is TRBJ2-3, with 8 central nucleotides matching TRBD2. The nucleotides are TGTGCCAGCAGTCTTAGCGGGGAGAGCACAGATACGCAGTATTTT. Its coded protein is CASSLSGESTDTQYF.